The sequence of this T cell receptor beta chain was determined in a study of cytomegalovirus exposure and HLA in healthy donors. CDR3 size: 13 residues. Per germline, CDR1 WSHSY and CDR2 SAAADI. The V gene lost 10 bases and the J gene lost 2 bases, with 15 bases spanning the gap. Vbeta (60) and Jbeta (13) primers were used in the PCR. Per the original methods: A later analysis counted some 87 million unique TCR beta chains, about 10 million shared. The method was immunoSEQ multiplex PCR; TCRdb's version includes in-frame clones alone and lacks a portion of them. D and trimming were read from the DNA, whereas the V and J calls and clone size are those reported in that table. This table has fewer than 250,000 clones, almost 75% appearing once.

The rearrangement links TRBV10-2 to TRBJ2-7; D is perhaps TRBD1 (6 bases). Specimen: PBMCs. The receptor's source is a woman aged 30 to 39 in good health and CMV-seropositive. This CDR3 reads CATRDITPYEQYF. CDR3 DNA sequence: TGCGCCACCCGGGACATAACTCCCTACGAGCAGTACTTC.